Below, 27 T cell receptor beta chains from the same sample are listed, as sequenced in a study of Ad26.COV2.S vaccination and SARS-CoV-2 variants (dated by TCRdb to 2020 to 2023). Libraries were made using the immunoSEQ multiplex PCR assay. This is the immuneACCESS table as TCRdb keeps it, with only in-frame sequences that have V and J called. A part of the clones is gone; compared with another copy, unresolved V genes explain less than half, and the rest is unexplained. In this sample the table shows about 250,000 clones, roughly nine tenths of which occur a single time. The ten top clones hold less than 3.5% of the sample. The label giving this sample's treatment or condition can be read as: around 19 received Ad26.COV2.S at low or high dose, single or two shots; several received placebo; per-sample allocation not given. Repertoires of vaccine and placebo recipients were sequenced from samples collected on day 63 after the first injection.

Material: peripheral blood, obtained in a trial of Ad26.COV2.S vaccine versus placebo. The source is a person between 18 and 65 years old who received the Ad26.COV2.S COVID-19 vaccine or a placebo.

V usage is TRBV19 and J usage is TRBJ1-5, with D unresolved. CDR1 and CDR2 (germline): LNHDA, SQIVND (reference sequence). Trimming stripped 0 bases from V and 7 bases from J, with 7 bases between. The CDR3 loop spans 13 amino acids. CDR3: CASSIEGKQPQHF. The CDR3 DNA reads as TGTGCCAGTAGTATAGAAGGGAAGCAGCCCCAGCATTTT.

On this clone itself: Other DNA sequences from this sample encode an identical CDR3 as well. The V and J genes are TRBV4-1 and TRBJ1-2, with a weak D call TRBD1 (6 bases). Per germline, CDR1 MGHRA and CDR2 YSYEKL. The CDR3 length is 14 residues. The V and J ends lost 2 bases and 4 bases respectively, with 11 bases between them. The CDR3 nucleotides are TGCGCCAGCAGCCAACAACAGGGCGGCTATGGCTACACCTTC. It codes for CASSQQQGGYGYTF.

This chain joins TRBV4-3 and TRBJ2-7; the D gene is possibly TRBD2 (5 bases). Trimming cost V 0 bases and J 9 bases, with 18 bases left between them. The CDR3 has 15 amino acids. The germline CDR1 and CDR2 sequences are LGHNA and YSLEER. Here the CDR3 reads CASSQDREGPIGQYF. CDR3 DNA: TGCGCCAGCAGCCAAGATCGGGAAGGGCCAATAGGGCAGTACTTC.

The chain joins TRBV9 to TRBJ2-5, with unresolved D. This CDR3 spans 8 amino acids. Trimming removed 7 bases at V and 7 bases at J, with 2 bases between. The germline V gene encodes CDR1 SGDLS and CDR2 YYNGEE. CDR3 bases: TGTGCCAGCGCGACCCAGTACTTC. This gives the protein CASATQYF. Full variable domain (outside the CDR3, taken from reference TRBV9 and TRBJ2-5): DSGVTQTPKHLITATGQRVTLRCSPRSGDLSVYWYQQSLDQGLQFLIQYYNGEERAKGNILERFSAQQFPDLHSELNLSSLELGDSALYFCASATQYFGPGTRLLVL.

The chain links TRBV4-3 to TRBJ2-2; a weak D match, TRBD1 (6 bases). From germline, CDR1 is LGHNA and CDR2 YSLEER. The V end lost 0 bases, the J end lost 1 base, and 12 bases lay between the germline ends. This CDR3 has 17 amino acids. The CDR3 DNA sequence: TGCGCCAGCAGCCAAGAAGTGGGACACCAGAACACCGGGGAGCTGTTTTTT. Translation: CASSQEVGHQNTGELFF.

The CDR3, as DNA: TGTGCCAGCAGCCTCTTGGGACTGGATTCAGATACGCAGTATTTT. Translated: CASSLLGLDSDTQYF. The gene calls are TRBV6-2 or TRBV6-3 and TRBJ2-3; possibly TRBD2 for D (6 bases). The CDR3 is made up of 15 amino acids. CDR1 is MNHEY, CDR2 SVGEGT, per germline. Between the trimmed V and J ends, which lost 6 bases and 4 bases, there was a span of 17 bases.

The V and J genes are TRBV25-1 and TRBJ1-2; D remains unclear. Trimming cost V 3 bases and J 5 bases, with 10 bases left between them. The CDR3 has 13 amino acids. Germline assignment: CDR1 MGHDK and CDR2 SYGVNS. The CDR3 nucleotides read TGTGCCAGCAGTGAGGCCGGACTATATGGCTACACCTTC. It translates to CASSEAGLYGYTF.

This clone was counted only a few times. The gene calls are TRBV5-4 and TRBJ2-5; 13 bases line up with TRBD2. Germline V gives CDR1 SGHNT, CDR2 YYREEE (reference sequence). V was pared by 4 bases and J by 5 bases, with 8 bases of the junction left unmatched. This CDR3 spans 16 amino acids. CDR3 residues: CASSPRLAGGLETQYF. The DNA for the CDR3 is TGTGCCAGCAGCCCAAGACTAGCGGGAGGCCTGGAGACCCAGTACTTC. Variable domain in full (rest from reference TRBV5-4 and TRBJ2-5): ETGVTQSPTHLIKTRGQQVTLRCSSQSGHNTVSWYQQALGQGPQFIFQYYREEENGRGNFPPRFSGLQFPNYSSELNVNALELDDSALYLCASSPRLAGGLETQYFGPGTRLLVL.

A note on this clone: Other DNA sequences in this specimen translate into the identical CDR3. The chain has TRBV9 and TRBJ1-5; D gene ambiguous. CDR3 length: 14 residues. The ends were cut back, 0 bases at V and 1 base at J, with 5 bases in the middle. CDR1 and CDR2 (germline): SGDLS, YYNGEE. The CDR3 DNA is TGTGCCAGCAGCGTAGATGGCAGCAATCAGCCCCAGCATTTT. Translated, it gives CASSVDGSNQPQHF.

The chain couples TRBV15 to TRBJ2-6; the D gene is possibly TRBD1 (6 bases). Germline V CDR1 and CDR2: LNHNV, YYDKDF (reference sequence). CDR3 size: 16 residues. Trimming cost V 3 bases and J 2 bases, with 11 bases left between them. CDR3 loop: CATSRTTGTGANVLTF. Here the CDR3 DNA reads TGTGCCACCAGCAGGACCACAGGGACTGGGGCCAACGTCCTGACTTTC.

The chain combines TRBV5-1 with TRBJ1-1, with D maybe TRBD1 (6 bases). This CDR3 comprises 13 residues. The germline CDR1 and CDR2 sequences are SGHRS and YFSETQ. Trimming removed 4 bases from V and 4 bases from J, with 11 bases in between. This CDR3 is CASSRTRGTEAFF. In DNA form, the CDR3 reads TGCGCCAGCAGCCGAACCAGGGGCACTGAAGCTTTCTTT.

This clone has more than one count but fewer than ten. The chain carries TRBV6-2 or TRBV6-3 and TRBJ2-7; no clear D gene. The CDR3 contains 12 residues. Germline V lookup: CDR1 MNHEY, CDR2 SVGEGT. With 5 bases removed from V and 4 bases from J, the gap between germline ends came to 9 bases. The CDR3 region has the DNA TGTGCCAGCAGTAGTCTGAATTACGAGCAGTACTTC. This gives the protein CASSSLNYEQYF.

CDR3 nucleotide sequence: TGTGCCAGCAGCCAATTTGGAGGAACTGAAGCTTTCTTT. Amino acids: CASSQFGGTEAFF. The J gene is TRBJ1-1, the V gene TRBV4-2; D gene unclear. Trimming took off 2 bases at V and 5 bases at J, with 9 bases between the two ends. Germline lookup yields CDR1 LGHNA and CDR2 YNFKEQ. This CDR3 is built from 13 residues.

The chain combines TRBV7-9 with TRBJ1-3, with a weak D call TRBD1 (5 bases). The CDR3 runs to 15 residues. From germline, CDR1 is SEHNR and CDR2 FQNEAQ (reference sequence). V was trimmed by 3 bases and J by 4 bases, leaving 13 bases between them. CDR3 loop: CASSFFRAEGNTIYF. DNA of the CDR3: TGTGCCAGCAGCTTCTTCAGGGCGGAAGGAAACACCATATATTTT.

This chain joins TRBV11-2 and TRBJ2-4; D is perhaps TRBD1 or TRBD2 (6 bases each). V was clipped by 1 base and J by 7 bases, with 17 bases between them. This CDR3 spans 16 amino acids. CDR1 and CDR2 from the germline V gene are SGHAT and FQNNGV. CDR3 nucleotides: TGTGCCAGCAGCTTAGGACGGGGGCCAGGGCGCAACATTCAGTACTTC. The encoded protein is CASSLGRGPGRNIQYF. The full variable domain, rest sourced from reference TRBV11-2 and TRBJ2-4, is EAGVAQSPRYKIIEKRQSVAFWCNPISGHATLYWYQQILGQGPKLLIQFQNNGVVDDSQLPKDRFSAERLKGVDSTLKIQPAKLEDSAVYLCASSLGRGPGRNIQYFGAGTRLSVL.

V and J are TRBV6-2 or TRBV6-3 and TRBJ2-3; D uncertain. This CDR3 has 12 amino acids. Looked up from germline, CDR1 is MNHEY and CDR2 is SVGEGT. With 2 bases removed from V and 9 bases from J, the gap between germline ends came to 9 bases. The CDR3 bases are TGTGCCAGCAGTTACAAACGGGCAACGCAGTATTTT. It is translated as CASSYKRATQYF.

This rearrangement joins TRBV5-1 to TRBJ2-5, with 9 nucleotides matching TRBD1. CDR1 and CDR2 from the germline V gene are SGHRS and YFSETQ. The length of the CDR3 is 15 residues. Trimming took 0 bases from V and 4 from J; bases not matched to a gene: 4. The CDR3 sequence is CASSLGQGGRETQYF. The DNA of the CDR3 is TGCGCCAGCAGCTTGGGACAGGGGGGGCGAGAGACCCAGTACTTC. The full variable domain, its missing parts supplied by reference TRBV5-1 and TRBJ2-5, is KAGVTQTPRYLIKTRGQQVTLSCSPISGHRSVSWYQQTPGQGLQFLFEYFSETQRNKGNFPGRFSGRQFSNSRSEMNVSTLELGDSALYLCASSLGQGGRETQYFGPGTRLLVL.

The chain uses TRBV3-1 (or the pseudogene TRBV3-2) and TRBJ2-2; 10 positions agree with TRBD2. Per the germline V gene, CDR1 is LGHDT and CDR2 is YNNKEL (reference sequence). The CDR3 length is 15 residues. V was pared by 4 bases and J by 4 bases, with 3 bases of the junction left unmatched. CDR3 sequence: CASSPRTSGTGELFF. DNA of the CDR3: TGTGCCAGCAGCCCAAGGACTAGCGGCACCGGGGAGCTGTTTTTT.

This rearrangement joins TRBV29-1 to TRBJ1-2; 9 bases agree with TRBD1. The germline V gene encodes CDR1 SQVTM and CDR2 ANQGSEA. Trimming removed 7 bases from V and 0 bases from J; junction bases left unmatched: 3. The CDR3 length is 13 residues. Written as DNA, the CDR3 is TGCAGCGCCCGGGACAGGGCTAACTATGGCTACACCTTC. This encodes CSARDRANYGYTF.

The CDR3 spells CASSSVDRTNYGYTF. In nucleotides, the CDR3 is TGTGCCAGCAGCTCTGTGGACCGAACAAACTATGGCTACACCTTC. The chain carries TRBV4-2 and TRBJ1-2; no reliable D call. In germline, CDR1 is LGHNA, CDR2 YNFKEQ. V shed 5 bases and J shed 2 bases, with 15 bases lying between them. CDR3 length equals 15 residues.

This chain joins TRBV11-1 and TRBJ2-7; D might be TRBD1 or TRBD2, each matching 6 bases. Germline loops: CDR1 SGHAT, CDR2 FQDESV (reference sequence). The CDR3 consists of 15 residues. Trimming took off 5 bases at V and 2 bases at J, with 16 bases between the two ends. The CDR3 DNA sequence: TGTGCCAGCAGCCCCCAACTTGGGGGGCCCTACGAGCAGTACTTC. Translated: CASSPQLGGPYEQYF.

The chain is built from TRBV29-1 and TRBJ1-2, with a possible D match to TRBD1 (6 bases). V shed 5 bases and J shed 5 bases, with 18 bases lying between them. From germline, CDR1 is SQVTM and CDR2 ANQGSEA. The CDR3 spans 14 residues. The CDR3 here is CSVWGAGIGYGYTF. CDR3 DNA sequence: TGCAGCGTTTGGGGGGCAGGGATAGGGTATGGCTACACCTTC. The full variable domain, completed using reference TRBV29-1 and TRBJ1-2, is SAVISQKPSRDICQRGTSLTIQCQVDSQVTMMFWYRQQPGQSLTLIATANQGSEATYESGFVIDKFPISRPNLTFSTLTVSNMSPEDSSIYLCSVWGAGIGYGYTFGSGTRLTVV.

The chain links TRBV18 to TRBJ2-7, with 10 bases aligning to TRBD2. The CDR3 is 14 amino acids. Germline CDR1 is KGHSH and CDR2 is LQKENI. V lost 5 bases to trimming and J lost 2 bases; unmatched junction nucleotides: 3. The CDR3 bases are TGTGCCAGCTCAACAAGCGGGGGGGCCTACGAGCAGTACTTC. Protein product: CASSTSGGAYEQYF.

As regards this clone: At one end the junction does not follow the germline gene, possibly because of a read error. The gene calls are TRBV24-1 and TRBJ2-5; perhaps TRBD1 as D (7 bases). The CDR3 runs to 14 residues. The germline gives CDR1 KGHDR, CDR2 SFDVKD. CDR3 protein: CATSWGGTEEAQYF. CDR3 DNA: TGTGCCACCAGTTGGGGCGGGACAGAAGAGGCCCAGTACTTC.

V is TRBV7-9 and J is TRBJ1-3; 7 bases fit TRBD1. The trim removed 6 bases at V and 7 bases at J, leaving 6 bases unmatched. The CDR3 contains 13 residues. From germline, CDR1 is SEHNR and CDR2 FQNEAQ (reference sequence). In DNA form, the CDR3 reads TGTGCCAGCAGTACCACAGGGGTGAACACCATATATTTT. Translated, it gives CASSTTGVNTIYF. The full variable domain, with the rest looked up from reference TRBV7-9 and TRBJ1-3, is DTGVSQNPRHKITKRGQNVTFRCDPISEHNRLYWYRQTLGQGPEFLTYFQNEAQLEKSRLLSDRFSAERPKGSFSTLEIQRTEQGDSAMYLCASSTTGVNTIYFGEGSWLTVV.

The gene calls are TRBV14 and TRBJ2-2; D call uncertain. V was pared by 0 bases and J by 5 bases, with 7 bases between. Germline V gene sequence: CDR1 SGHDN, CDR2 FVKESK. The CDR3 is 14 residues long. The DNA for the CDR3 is TGTGCCAGCAGCCAAGAGGGCAGGACCGGGGAGCTGTTTTTT. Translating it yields CASSQEGRTGELFF.

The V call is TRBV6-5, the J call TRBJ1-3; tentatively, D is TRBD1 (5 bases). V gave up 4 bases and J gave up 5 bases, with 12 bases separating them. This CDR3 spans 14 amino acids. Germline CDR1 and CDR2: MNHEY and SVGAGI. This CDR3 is CASSLDTVRNTIYF. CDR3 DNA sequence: TGTGCCAGCAGTTTGGACACGGTACGAAACACCATATATTTT.